A single sample is the source of the 18 T cell receptor beta chains below, sequenced in a study of OX40 agonist ivuxolimab in advanced cancers. Data came from immunoSEQ multiplex PCR; TCRdb stores just in-frame clones and leaves some out. Of about 150,000 clones listed, 85% to 95% are singletons. This sample comprised CD4+ or CD8+ T cells sorted from blood, obtained in a trial of the OX40 agonist ivuxolimab. These receptors came from an adult with an advanced solid tumor such as melanoma, head and neck, liver or kidney cancer.

J is TRBJ1-5 and V is TRBV7-2; 11 nucleotides align to TRBD1. V gave up 5 bases and J gave up 10 bases; unmatched junction bases: 7. This CDR3 has 14 amino acids. Germline V lookup: CDR1 SGHTA, CDR2 FQGNSA. CDR3 protein: CASSHGTGGGPQHF. The CDR3 nucleotides are TGTGCCAGCAGCCACGGGACAGGGGGGGGTCCCCAGCATTTT.

The V and J genes are TRBV28 and TRBJ2-1; D unclear. Germline CDR1 and CDR2: MDHEN and SYDVKM. The length of the CDR3 is 13 residues. V was pared by 4 bases and J by 4 bases, with 8 bases between. CDR3 in DNA: TGTGCCAGCAGTTCCCTGGCATACAATGAGCAGTTCTTC. Amino acids: CASSSLAYNEQFF.

The chain combines TRBV7-2 with TRBJ2-3; D possibly corresponds to TRBD1 (6 bases). This CDR3 is 15 amino acids long. Germline V lookup: CDR1 SGHTA, CDR2 FQGNSA. Trimming stripped 4 bases from V and 0 bases from J, with 11 bases between. CDR3 protein: CASSWGLVSTDTQYF. DNA of the CDR3: TGTGCCAGCAGCTGGGGGCTTGTCAGCACAGATACGCAGTATTTT.

The gene calls are TRBV28 and TRBJ1-2; TRBD1 is a possible D gene (5 bases). The germline V gene has CDR1 MDHEN and CDR2 SYDVKM. Trimming took off 3 bases at V and 6 bases at J, with 11 bases between the two ends. The CDR3 is made up of 13 amino acids. In nucleotides, the CDR3 is TGTGCCAGCAGTTTGTCAGGGAGGCATGGCTACACCTTC. Protein product: CASSLSGRHGYTF.

The rearrangement links TRBV7-9 to TRBJ1-4, with no clear D. The CDR3 is made up of 15 amino acids. V lost 5 bases and J lost 0, with 10 bases in between. Germline V gives CDR1 SEHNR, CDR2 FQNEAQ (reference sequence). CDR3 nucleotides: TGTGCCAGCAGCCCCCCCCGGGCAACTAATGAAAAACTGTTTTTT. Translated, it gives CASSPPRATNEKLFF.

The genes are TRBV6-5 and TRBJ2-7; D possibly matches TRBD1 or TRBD2 (6 bases each). The CDR3 runs 12 residues. Per the germline V gene, CDR1 is MNHEY and CDR2 is SVGAGI. Trimming left V 5 bases short and J 12 bases short, with 17 bases between. The CDR3 nucleotides are TGTGCCAGCAGTCTTTTACAGGGACTCTTGTACTTC. It encodes CASSLLQGLLYF.

This clone was seen only a few times. The genes are TRBV12-5 and TRBJ1-2; D is perhaps TRBD1 (6 bases). Germline-derived CDR1 and CDR2 are LGHNT and FRNRAP. V was clipped by 6 bases and J by 7 bases, with 15 bases between them. This CDR3 is built from 13 residues. The CDR3 loop reads CASGPEGGTGYTF. The CDR3, as DNA: TGTGCTAGTGGCCCCGAGGGGGGAACTGGCTACACCTTC.

V gene TRBV6-6 combines with J gene TRBJ1-3; no reliable D call. Trimming removed 0 bases at V and 4 bases at J, with 7 bases between. Germline CDR1 reads MNHNY; CDR2 reads SVGAGI (reference sequence). The CDR3 has 14 residues. CDR3 sequence reads: CASSYSGRGNTIYF. The CDR3 nucleotides are TGTGCCAGCAGTTACTCAGGGAGGGGAAACACCATATATTTT.

V and J are TRBV28 and TRBJ2-5; 10 nucleotides match TRBD2. This CDR3 spans 15 amino acids. V was pared by 6 bases and J by 4 bases, with 8 bases of the junction left unmatched. Germline-derived CDR1 and CDR2 are MDHEN and SYDVKM. The CDR3 loop reads CASRSLAGAVETQYF. The CDR3 DNA is TGTGCCAGCAGGTCCCTAGCGGGAGCGGTAGAGACCCAGTACTTC.

This clone was recorded once. The rearrangement links TRBV28 to TRBJ1-5; D is unresolved. There are 15 residues in the CDR3. V was cut by 2 bases and J by 5 bases, with 13 bases left in between. The V gene's germline CDR1 is MDHEN and CDR2 SYDVKM. CDR3 in amino acids: CASSLTSSTYQPQHF. CDR3 DNA: TGTGCCAGCAGTTTAACCTCGTCTACTTATCAGCCCCAGCATTTT.

V usage is TRBV30 and J usage is TRBJ1-2, with D unresolved. CDR3 length equals 13 residues. The V and J ends lost 2 bases and 8 bases respectively, with 15 bases between them. The germline gives CDR1 GTSNPN, CDR2 SVGIG (reference sequence). For the CDR3, the DNA is TGTGCCTGGAGTCTCACCCGTTCTGGAGGCTACACCTTC. It specifies CAWSLTRSGGYTF.

V and J are TRBV18 and TRBJ1-1; 7 bases fit TRBD1. Germline V gives CDR1 KGHSH, CDR2 LQKENI. Germline trimming cut 4 bases from V and 0 bases from J; bases unmatched to any gene: 5. The CDR3 is made up of 15 amino acids. The CDR3 loop reads CASSREGAMNTEAFF. The CDR3 coding sequence is TGTGCCAGCTCACGAGAGGGGGCCATGAACACTGAAGCTTTCTTT.

This chain uses TRBV11-2 with TRBJ1-1; D unclear. This CDR3 spans 12 amino acids. Per germline, CDR1 SGHAT and CDR2 FQNNGV. V dropped 5 bases and J dropped 5 bases, with 9 bases sitting between them. The CDR3 nucleotides read TGTGCCAGCAGCCTCCGGAGGACTGAAGCTTTCTTT. It codes for CASSLRRTEAFF.

The chain couples TRBV18 to TRBJ2-1; D not resolved. Germline CDR1 KGHSH, CDR2 LQKENI. The CDR3 spans 14 residues. The V and J ends lost 2 bases and 4 bases respectively, with 9 bases between them. The DNA for the CDR3 is TGTGCCAGCTCACCATTCGGTTCTTACAATGAGCAGTTCTTC. Translation: CASSPFGSYNEQFF.

V gene TRBV9 combines with J gene TRBJ2-5, with D unclear. Germline values: CDR1 SGDLS, CDR2 YYNGEE. This CDR3 has 15 residues. The V gene lost 4 bases and the J gene lost 5 bases, with 18 bases spanning the gap. The CDR3: CASSPNWAPLETQYF. The CDR3 region has the DNA TGTGCCAGCAGCCCGAATTGGGCCCCACTGGAGACCCAGTACTTC.

V gene TRBV19 combines with J gene TRBJ1-4; no firm D call. Trimming pared 3 bases from V and 0 bases from J, leaving 5 bases between. The germline V gene has CDR1 LNHDA and CDR2 SQIVND (reference sequence). The CDR3 extends over 14 amino acids. The CDR3 DNA follows: TGTGCCAGTAGTATCACATCAACTAATGAAAAACTGTTTTTT. It yields the protein CASSITSTNEKLFF.

V and J are TRBV5-1 and TRBJ1-1; D ambiguous. The CDR3 contains 14 residues. The V gene's germline CDR1 is SGHRS and CDR2 YFSETQ. V was pared by 4 bases and J by 0 bases, with 10 bases between. The chain's CDR3 is CASSPMTLNTEAFF. The CDR3 nucleotides are TGCGCCAGCAGCCCGATGACACTGAACACTGAAGCTTTCTTT.

The chain has TRBV27 and TRBJ1-5; unclear D gene. Trimming took 2 bases from V and 3 from J, leaving 5 bases between them. The CDR3 has 13 amino acids. Germline V gene lookup returns CDR1 MNHEY and CDR2 SMNVEV (reference sequence). The DNA for the CDR3 is TGTGCCAGCAGTTTACAGGTCAATCAGCCCCAGCATTTT. Amino acid sequence: CASSLQVNQPQHF.